Listed below are T cell receptor beta chains from one sample, sequenced in a study of blood T cell repertoires in COVID-19. Data came from immunoSEQ multiplex PCR; TCRdb stores just in-frame clones and leaves some out. The sample has about 380,000 clones, about 85% seen once; the top ten hold roughly 3.7%. The sequencing sample was made of peripheral blood. All receptors come from a woman aged 18-29 years with acute or convalescent COVID-19. Each CDR3 is given without its conserved first and last residue. Fields, in order: V gene, J gene, CDR3 protein.

V gene: TRBV11-2
J gene: TRBJ2-6
CDR3 protein: ASSLDRDRVSPGANVLT

V gene: TRBV27
J gene: TRBJ2-3
CDR3 protein: ASSSMAGDTQY

V gene: TRBV5-6
J gene: TRBJ2-7
CDR3 protein: ASSLEGGISSYEQY

V gene: TRBV5-1
J gene: TRBJ1-1
CDR3 protein: ASSSAGHTEAF

V gene: TRBV2
J gene: TRBJ2-3
CDR3 protein: ASSEWEGQY

V gene: TRBV9
J gene: TRBJ2-7
CDR3 protein: ASSPRAWQGGNEQY

V gene: TRBV5-5
J gene: TRBJ2-1
CDR3 protein: ASSLGPGQGARNEQF

V gene: TRBV19
J gene: TRBJ1-1
CDR3 protein: ASSKNRDTEAF

V gene: TRBV4-1
J gene: TRBJ2-5
CDR3 protein: ASSPPSGRNQETQY

V gene: TRBV6-5
J gene: TRBJ2-7
CDR3 protein: ASRKWGQGVYEQY

V gene: TRBV19
J gene: TRBJ1-5
CDR3 protein: ASRDHGGGRQPQH